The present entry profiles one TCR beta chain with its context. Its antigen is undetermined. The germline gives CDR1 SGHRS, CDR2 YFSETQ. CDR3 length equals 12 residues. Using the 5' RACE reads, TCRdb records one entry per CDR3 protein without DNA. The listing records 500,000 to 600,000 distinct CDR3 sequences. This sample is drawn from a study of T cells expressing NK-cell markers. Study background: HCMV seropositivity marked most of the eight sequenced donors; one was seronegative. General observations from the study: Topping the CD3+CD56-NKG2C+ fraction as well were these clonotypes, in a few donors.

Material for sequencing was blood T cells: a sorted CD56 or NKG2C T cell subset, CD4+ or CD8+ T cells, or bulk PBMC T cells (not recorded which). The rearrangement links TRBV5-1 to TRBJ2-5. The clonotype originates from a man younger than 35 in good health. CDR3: CASSLVFPTQYF.